What follows are 7 T cell receptor beta chains derived from one specimen sequenced in a study of cytomegalovirus exposure and HLA in healthy donors. Clones were read by immunoSEQ multiplex PCR, and TCRdb kept only the in-frame ones, dropping some. This table holds 250,000 or so clones, roughly 90% found once. Specimen: PBMCs. Receptors were obtained from a woman younger than 35 in good health and CMV-seronegative.

This sequence joins TRBV7-9 and TRBJ1-2; 11 nucleotides match TRBD1. Trimming took 4 bases from V and 7 from J; bases not matched to a gene: 8. CDR1 SEHNR and CDR2 FQNEAQ come from the germline V gene (reference sequence). The CDR3 has 15 amino acids. The CDR3 DNA reads as TGTGCCAGCAGCTCGGCAGGACAGGGGGCGTTTGGCTACACCTTC. Protein: CASSSAGQGAFGYTF.

The rearrangement uses TRBV12-2 and TRBJ2-1; TRBD2, the table's D call, was not compared with the DNA. TRBV12-2 is a recognized pseudogene. The CDR3 is 14 residues long. In DNA form, the CDR3 reads TGTGCAAGTCGCTTAGGTGGTAGCATCAATGAGCAGTTCTTC. This encodes CASRLGGSINEQFF.

This chain joins TRBV18 and TRBJ2-5; D unresolved. Germline V gene lookup returns CDR1 KGHSH and CDR2 LQKENI. The CDR3 is made up of 13 amino acids. V was shortened by 3 bases and J by 2 bases, with 7 bases between the two germline ends. The CDR3 here is CASSPQMQETQYF. For the CDR3, the DNA is TGTGCCAGCTCACCCCAGATGCAAGAGACCCAGTACTTC.

This clone was counted between two and nine times. A read error may produce the germline difference seen at one junction end. This sequence joins TRBV19 and TRBJ1-2; 7 nucleotides match TRBD1. The germline V gene encodes CDR1 LNHDA and CDR2 SQIVND (reference sequence). The CDR3 consists of 10 residues. The CDR3 DNA sequence: TGTGCCAGTCCCGACAGGGCCACATCCTTC. This encodes CASPDRATSF.

The chain has TRBV21-1 and TRBJ1-6; TRBD1 is the table's D call and was not checked against the DNA. TRBV21-1 is classified as a pseudogene. The CDR3 contains 15 residues. This CDR3 is CASSKACTDNSPLHF. The CDR3 region has the DNA TGTGCCAGCAGCAAAGCGTGTACAGATAATTCACCCCTCCACTTT.

V usage is TRBV27 and J usage is TRBJ2-7, with 8 nucleotides matching TRBD2. The V gene's germline CDR1 is MNHEY and CDR2 SMNVEV (reference sequence). V lost 5 bases to trimming and J lost 3 bases; unmatched junction nucleotides: 3. There are 13 residues in the CDR3. This chain's CDR3 is CASSPGGGYEQYF. The CDR3 bases are TGTGCCAGCAGTCCGGGGGGGGGCTACGAGCAGTACTTC.

The table lists this clone with a count of one. The chain uses TRBV21-1 and TRBJ2-7; the table's D call, TRBD1, was not checked against the DNA. TRBV21-1 is a documented pseudogene. CDR3 size: 14 residues. The CDR3 DNA reads as TGTGCCAGCAGCACCTGGGACACTACTTACGAGCAGTACGTC. Translated, it gives CASSTWDTTYEQYV.